This T cell receptor beta chain emerged from a study of vaccination effects on CD4 cells after COVID-19. Study-level information: After the second dose, samples were taken at median day 72. Study-wide results and caveats: Nearly all vaccine-induced clones in healthy recipients recognized only SARS-CoV-2.

A note on this clone: Its antigen is currently unknown.

Sequencing was performed with immunoSEQ multiplex PCR; in TCRdb, only in-frame clones are kept and a portion is missing. Among 20,000 to 30,000 clones listed, 75% to 80% were seen once. ViraFEST expansion of antigen-specific CD4+ T cells with viral peptide pools preceded sequencing. CD4+ T cells were isolated after around ten days of culture. The participants, recipients of two vaccine doses, got either BNT162b2 or mRNA-1273. Days 3 and 7 saw half the medium replaced with IL-2 medium. V lost 5 bases and J lost 5; bases outside the gene matches: 12. The germline gives CDR1 SGHRS, CDR2 YFSETQ. The CDR3 has 15 residues.

The V call is TRBV5-1, the J call TRBJ1-1, with 7 bases fitting TRBD1. The sequencing used CD4+ T cells from PBMCs cultured with SARS-CoV-2 spike peptides, collected after COVID-19 vaccination. This clonotype was obtained from a human donor who received a COVID-19 vaccine. Some clones in this sample may be carry-over from other donors' samples. DNA for the CDR3: TGCGCCAGCAGTTTTTACAGGGGAGAGGGGACTGAAGCTTTCTTT. Translation gives CASSFYRGEGTEAFF.